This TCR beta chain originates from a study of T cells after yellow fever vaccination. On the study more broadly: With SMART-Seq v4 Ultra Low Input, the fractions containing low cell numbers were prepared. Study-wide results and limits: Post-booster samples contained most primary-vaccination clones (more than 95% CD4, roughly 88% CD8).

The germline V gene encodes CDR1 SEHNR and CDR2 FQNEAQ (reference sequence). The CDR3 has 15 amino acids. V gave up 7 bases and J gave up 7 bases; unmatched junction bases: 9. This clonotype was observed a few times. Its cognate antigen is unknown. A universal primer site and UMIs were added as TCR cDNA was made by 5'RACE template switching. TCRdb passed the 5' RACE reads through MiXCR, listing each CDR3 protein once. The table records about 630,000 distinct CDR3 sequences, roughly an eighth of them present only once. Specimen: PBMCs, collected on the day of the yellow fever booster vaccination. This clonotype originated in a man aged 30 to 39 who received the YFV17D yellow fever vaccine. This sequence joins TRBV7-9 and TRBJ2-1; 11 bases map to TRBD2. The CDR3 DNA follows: TGTGCCAGCAACCCCCGGACTAGCGGGTCAAATGAGCAGTTCTTC. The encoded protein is CASNPRTSGSNEQFF.